This TCR beta chain was recorded in a study of shared clonotypes between healthy human individuals. Notes on this clone: The target antigen is unknown.

Germline values: CDR1 SGHKS, CDR2 YYEKEE (reference sequence). Germline trimming cut 4 bases from V and 2 bases from J; bases unmatched to any gene: 7. The CDR3 contains 16 residues. Notes on the study in general: Blood alone was sampled, and tissue repertoires likely differ. Sequencing depth was expected to influence donor clonotype sharing.

Some 30,000 T cell genomes, or around 0.2 ug DNA, went into the sorted-subset replicate PCRs. Authors' analysis steps: ImmunoSEQ junction-only sequences lacked quality scores, so their filtering differed. The repertoire was sequenced with immunoSEQ multiplex PCR; TCRdb's copy has only in-frame clones and lacks some. V, J and clone size are those of that table, while D and trimming were read from the DNA. The table records over 700,000 clones, roughly two thirds of them present only once. The source material was memory CD4+ T cells sorted from blood. Regarding subset: CD45RA-negative fraction. This chain joins TRBV5-5 and TRBJ2-3, with 10 bases identical to TRBD2. This TCR came from a woman in her twenties or thirties in good health. CDR3 in amino acids: CASSPLAGYNTDTQYF. The CDR3 DNA sequence: TGTGCCAGCAGCCCACTAGCGGGGTATAACACAGATACGCAGTATTTT. The full variable domain, in which reference TRBV5-5 and TRBJ2-3 provide the parts outside the CDR3, is DAGVTQSPTHLIKTRGQQVTLRCSPISGHKSVSWYQQVLGQGPQFIFQYYEKEERGRGNFPDRFSARQFPNYSSELNVNALLLGDSALYLCASSPLAGYNTDTQYFGPGTRLTVL.